The text below deals with one T cell receptor (beta chain). The data were obtained in a study of cytomegalovirus exposure and HLA in healthy donors. The overall study: Within the Caucasian-associated ancestry cluster were roughly 82% of the approximately 400 genotyped donors.

In nominal health when sampled, donors likely had unrecorded immune exposures nonetheless. Germline CDR1 reads SGHVS; CDR2 reads FQNEAQ. V was clipped by 6 bases and J by 10 bases, with 22 bases between them. This CDR3 region has 16 residues. The PCR contained 60 Vbeta and 13 Jbeta primers. Sequencing was performed with immunoSEQ multiplex PCR; in TCRdb, only in-frame clones are kept and a portion is missing. The repertoire includes under 200,000 clones, roughly 77% of them detected once, and under 2% sits in the top ten. This sequence joins TRBV7-8 and TRBJ1-6; D not certain. The source of this sequence is a woman aged 18-29 years in good health and CMV-seronegative. Sequencing input: PBMCs. DNA of the CDR3: TGTGCCAGCAGTTCAGCGGTTTCTGGACCACTCTCACCCCTCCACTTT. Its protein product is CASSSAVSGPLSPLHF.